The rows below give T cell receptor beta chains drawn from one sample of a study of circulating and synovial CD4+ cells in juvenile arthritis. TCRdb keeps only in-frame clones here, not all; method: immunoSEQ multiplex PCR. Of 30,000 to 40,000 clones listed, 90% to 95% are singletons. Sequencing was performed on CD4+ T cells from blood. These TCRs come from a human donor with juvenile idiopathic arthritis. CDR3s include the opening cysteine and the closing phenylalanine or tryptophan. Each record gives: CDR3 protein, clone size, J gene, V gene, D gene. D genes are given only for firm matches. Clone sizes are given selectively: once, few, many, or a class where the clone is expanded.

CASGLAPKGVGEQFF NA TRBJ2-1 TRBV19 NA
CASSLDRGHPSSYNSPLHF NA TRBJ1-6 TRBV7-9 TRBD1
CASSVEGTGLAGGNNEQFF once TRBJ2-1 TRBV9 TRBD2
CASRSLTGGGNSPLHF NA TRBJ1-6 TRBV19 TRBD1
CASSYTGNWPQHF NA TRBJ1-5 TRBV7-8 NA
CASSVEAGIWSPLHF NA TRBJ1-6 TRBV9 NA
CASTLRGTSGGMPYEQYF NA TRBJ2-7 TRBV5-6 TRBD2
CASSNGLAGGEETQYF NA TRBJ2-5 TRBV5-4 TRBD2
CASSQDWRVDLNTEAFF few TRBJ1-1 TRBV4-3 NA
CASSVQTVNTEAFF NA TRBJ1-1 TRBV9 NA
CASSPTGGKETQYF NA TRBJ2-5 TRBV11-3 TRBD1